Presented here are 29 T cell receptor beta chains from one specimen sequenced in a study of beta chain features in type 1 diabetes. Their specific antigens are unknown. Overall study results and limits: Shortening of TCRB CDR3s, moderate but significant, appeared in all four CD4+ subsets of Type 1 diabetes patients.

Isolated RNA was reverse transcribed in full, so expressed TCRB transcripts were sequenced. Measured with immunoSEQ multiplex PCR; TCRdb has only the in-frame clones, and not every one. The sample has 120,000 or so clones; around a sixth are singletons. The sequenced sample consisted of central memory CD4+ T cells from blood. The source is a man aged 18 to 29 with type 1 diabetes.

The chain has TRBV6-1 and TRBJ2-3, with unresolved D. There are 17 residues in the CDR3. Trimming took 1 base from V and 0 from J, leaving 14 bases between them. CDR1 and CDR2 from the germline V gene are MNHNS and SASEGT. The CDR3 DNA reads TGTGCCAGCAGTGAAGGGTGGCCAGGCATAAGCACAGATACGCAGTATTTT. Protein: CASSEGWPGISTDTQYF.

This clone was detected a few times. This chain joins TRBV30 and TRBJ2-3, with D unresolved. Trimming cost V 0 bases and J 2 bases, with 15 bases left between them. The CDR3 consists of 16 residues. CDR1 and CDR2 from the germline V gene are GTSNPN and SVGIG (reference sequence). In nucleotides, the CDR3 is TGTGCCTGGAGTGTGTACCCCCACCAAAACACAGATACGCAGTATTTT. Amino acid sequence: CAWSVYPHQNTDTQYF.

This clone was seen more than once but under ten times. The chain couples TRBV5-1 to TRBJ2-7; 9 bases fit TRBD2. J was trimmed by 7 bases and V by 2 bases; bases with no gene match: 16. CDR3 length: 17 amino acids. Germline CDR1 SGHRS, CDR2 YFSETQ. The CDR3 protein is CASSFLPTAGGPGEQYF. CDR3 coding DNA: TGCGCCAGCAGCTTCCTACCTACGGCGGGAGGGCCGGGAGAGCAGTACTTC.

The chain recombines TRBV11-1 with TRBJ2-1; D is unclear. V lost 2 bases, J lost 0 bases, and 11 bases lay in between. CDR3 length equals 16 residues. Germline lookup yields CDR1 SGHAT and CDR2 FQDESV (reference sequence). As DNA, the CDR3 is TGTGCCAGCAGCTTATTTGCCGTTAACTCCTACAATGAGCAGTTCTTC. Translating it yields CASSLFAVNSYNEQFF. The entire variable domain, with the rest obtained from reference TRBV11-1 and TRBJ2-1, is as follows: EAEVAQSPRYKITEKSQAVAFWCDPISGHATLYWYRQILGQGPELLVQFQDESVVDDSQLPKDRFSAERLKGVDSTLKIQPAELGDSAMYLCASSLFAVNSYNEQFFGPGTRLTVL.

This chain uses TRBV10-3 with TRBJ2-3; the D gene is possibly TRBD1 (6 bases). The CDR3 has 13 amino acids. The V end lost 8 bases, the J end lost 0 bases, and 9 bases lay between the germline ends. Germline lookup yields CDR1 ENHRY and CDR2 SYGVKD. CDR3 protein: CAIEGDSTDTQYF. The CDR3 DNA is TGTGCCATCGAGGGGGATAGCACAGATACGCAGTATTTT.

This clone was seen a few times. The chain combines TRBV4-1 with TRBJ2-3; D gene uncertain. The CDR3 contains 16 residues. Per the germline V gene, CDR1 is MGHRA and CDR2 is YSYEKL. Trimming removed 5 bases at V and 4 bases at J, with 19 bases between. The chain's CDR3 is CASSGVGFLVPDTQYF. CDR3 bases: TGCGCCAGCAGCGGGGTCGGTTTTTTGGTTCCAGATACGCAGTATTTT.

V usage is TRBV5-6 and J usage is TRBJ1-2, with 8 bases matching TRBD1. Germline-derived CDR1 and CDR2 are SGHDT and YYEEEE. This CDR3 region has 14 residues. Germline trimming cut 6 bases from V and 7 bases from J; bases unmatched to any gene: 11. The CDR3 DNA reads TGTGCCAGCACCAGCGCCGACAGGGGAGGTGGCTACACCTTC. Amino acids: CASTSADRGGGYTF.

This chain uses TRBV30 with TRBJ1-6, with a weak D call TRBD1 (5 bases). Germline V gene sequence: CDR1 GTSNPN, CDR2 SVGIG (reference sequence). The CDR3 is 15 residues long. The germline V and J ends were trimmed by 3 bases and 10 bases, with 19 bases remaining between them. This CDR3 reads CAWRGPPFNSSPLHF. CDR3 DNA: TGTGCCTGGAGGGGGCCTCCATTTAACTCCTCACCCCTCCACTTT.

This clone has a handful of counts. The chain carries TRBV19 and TRBJ2-3, with no clear D. Trimming took off 4 bases at V and 3 bases at J, with 5 bases between the two ends. This CDR3 is 12 amino acids long. The germline V gene encodes CDR1 LNHDA and CDR2 SQIVND (reference sequence). CDR3 DNA: TGTGCCAGTAGTAGCCAGACAGATACGCAGTATTTT. Translating gives CASSSQTDTQYF.

There are many counts of this clone. The same CDR3 also results from other DNA sequences found in this sample. The rearrangement uses TRBV20-1 and TRBJ2-5; D is unclear. Germline V CDR1 and CDR2: DFQATT, SNEGSKA (reference sequence). With 2 bases removed from V and 5 bases from J, the gap between germline ends came to 6 bases. The CDR3 has 11 residues. In DNA form, the CDR3 reads TGCAGTGCTAGACCATTGGAGACCCAGTACTTC. Translated, it gives CSARPLETQYF.

V and J are TRBV30 and TRBJ1-1; TRBD1 matches at 10 bases. Trimming took 2 bases from V and 5 from J; bases not matched to a gene: 11. The CDR3 consists of 16 residues. CDR1 GTSNPN and CDR2 SVGIG come from the germline V gene (reference sequence). CDR3 residues: CAWSIGTGVIKTEAFF. The CDR3 coding sequence is TGTGCCTGGAGTATAGGGACAGGGGTTATCAAGACTGAAGCTTTCTTT.

This clone was counted many times. J is TRBJ2-5 and V is TRBV14; the D is unclear. The V gene's germline CDR1 is SGHDN and CDR2 FVKESK. This CDR3 is built from 10 residues. V was shortened by 0 bases and J by 7 bases, with 0 bases between the two germline ends. The CDR3 region has the DNA TGTGCCAGCAGCCAAGAGACCCAGTACTTC. It translates to CASSQETQYF.

This clone came up a few times. The CDR3 nucleotides read TGCGCCAGCAGCCAAGGACTAGCGGGCACCGGGGAGCTGTTTTTT. Its translation: CASSQGLAGTGELFF. The chain uses TRBV4-1 and TRBJ1-3, with 10 nucleotides matching TRBD2. The J call may be wrong; the DNA end is better matched by TRBJ2-2. Germline lookup yields CDR1 MGHRA and CDR2 YSYEKL. This CDR3 comprises 15 residues.

This clone was observed many times. The chain uses TRBV5-8 and TRBJ2-7; 10 nucleotides match TRBD2. CDR3 length equals 16 residues. The junction had 7 bases not matched to a gene; V was cut back by 0 bases and J by 4 bases. The germline CDR1 and CDR2 sequences are SGHTS and YDEGEE. CDR3 loop: CASSLASSGGTYEQYF. CDR3 nucleotide sequence: TGTGCCAGCAGCTTGGCTAGTAGCGGGGGGACATACGAGCAGTACTTC.

The chain uses TRBV19 and TRBJ2-1, with 9 bases aligning to TRBD2. The germline gives CDR1 LNHDA, CDR2 SQIVND (reference sequence). Germline trimming cut 7 bases from V and 13 bases from J; bases unmatched to any gene: 14. CDR3 size: 14 residues. The CDR3 loop is CASTPNAAGGDQFF. The CDR3 DNA reads as TGTGCCAGTACCCCCAATGCGGCGGGAGGGGATCAGTTCTTC.

This clone was picked up a small number of times. The chain employs TRBV6-1 and TRBJ2-7; 9 bases fit TRBD2. From germline, CDR1 is MNHNS and CDR2 SASEGT. V trimming: 4 bases; J trimming: 2 bases; junction bases outside the gene matches: 12. This CDR3 comprises 17 residues. The CDR3 DNA reads as TGTGCCAGCAGTGCGTCAAGACCTAGCGGGGTCACCTACGAGCAGTACTTC. Protein product: CASSASRPSGVTYEQYF.

This clone has a count of ten or more. V is TRBV2 and J is TRBJ2-5; maybe TRBD1 (5 bases). V lost 8 bases to trimming and J lost 4 bases, with 11 bases between them. Germline CDR1 and CDR2: SNHLY and FYNNEI. This CDR3 is 12 amino acids long. CDR3 loop: CASGAQGETQYF. The CDR3 nucleotides are TGTGCCAGCGGGGCTCAGGGAGAGACCCAGTACTTC.

This chain joins TRBV25-1 and TRBJ1-2; D not resolved. V gave up 0 bases and J gave up 4 bases, with 6 bases separating them. From germline, CDR1 is MGHDK and CDR2 SYGVNS. The CDR3 contains 13 residues. The CDR3 nucleotides read TGTGCCAGCAGTGAATACAGTCTCTATGGCTACACCTTC. Its protein is CASSEYSLYGYTF.

A remark on this clone: Within the sample, other DNA sequences also encode this same CDR3. This rearrangement joins TRBV19 to TRBJ2-3; D is unresolved. CDR3 length: 14 residues. The germline V gene encodes CDR1 LNHDA and CDR2 SQIVND (reference sequence). Trimming removed 9 bases at V and 0 bases at J, with 13 bases between. For the CDR3, the DNA is TGTGCCAGCTCCCCAGGACCCAGCACAGATACGCAGTATTTT. It is translated as CASSPGPSTDTQYF. Full variable domain (rest looked up from reference TRBV19 and TRBJ2-3): DGGITQSPKYLFRKEGQNVTLSCEQNLNHDAMYWYRQDPGQGLRLIYYSQIVNDFQKGDIAEGYSVSREKKESFPLTVTSAQKNPTAFYLCASSPGPSTDTQYFGPGTRLTVL.

Many counts were recorded for this clone. Other DNA sequences in this sample translate to the same CDR3. This chain connects TRBV5-6 to TRBJ2-7; D is uncertain. The CDR3 is made up of 13 amino acids. Per the germline V gene, CDR1 is SGHDT and CDR2 is YYEEEE. V lost 0 bases, J lost 5 bases, and 9 bases lay in between. The CDR3 DNA sequence: TGTGCCAGCAGCTTGGGTGGTTCCCACGAGCAGTACTTC. Protein sequence: CASSLGGSHEQYF.

This clone has more than one count but fewer than ten. The chain combines TRBV6-5 with TRBJ1-1; D is uncertain. V was pared by 2 bases and J by 1 base, with 11 bases between. The CDR3 sequence is 15 residues long. The V gene's germline CDR1 is MNHEY and CDR2 SVGAGI. The CDR3 loop reads CASSYEVISNTEAFF. The CDR3 coding sequence is TGTGCCAGCAGTTACGAAGTCATCTCGAACACTGAAGCTTTCTTT.

This clone was counted a few times. This chain joins TRBV19 and TRBJ2-1; 11 bases line up with TRBD2. Germline V CDR1 and CDR2: LNHDA, SQIVND (reference sequence). The J segment lost 7 bases and the V segment lost 4 bases, leaving 15 bases of the junction unmatched. The CDR3 extends over 18 amino acids. CDR3 in amino acids: CASSTQGTSGMAANEQFF. In DNA form, the CDR3 reads TGTGCCAGTAGTACTCAAGGGACTAGCGGCATGGCGGCTAATGAGCAGTTCTTC.

This clone was counted only a few times. The chain carries TRBV29-1 and TRBJ1-1, with TRBD1 matching over 9 bases. Germline CDR1 reads SQVTM; CDR2 reads ANQGSEA. V lost 6 bases to trimming and J lost 5 bases; unmatched junction nucleotides: 4. CDR3 size: 12 residues. DNA of the CDR3: TGCAGCGTCGGGACAGGGAGAACTGAAGCTTTCTTT. It translates to CSVGTGRTEAFF.

The chain couples TRBV19 to TRBJ1-1; D remains ambiguous. The germline gives CDR1 LNHDA, CDR2 SQIVND (reference sequence). The germline V and J ends were trimmed by 3 bases and 0 bases, with 17 bases remaining between them. The CDR3 has 17 residues. CDR3 coding DNA: TGTGCCAGTAGTATGTACGGACGGAAGGGCATGAACACTGAAGCTTTCTTT. Translation gives CASSMYGRKGMNTEAFF.

This clone occurred a few times. This chain links TRBV28 with TRBJ2-7, with a possible D match to TRBD1 (6 bases). From germline, CDR1 is MDHEN and CDR2 SYDVKM. V shed 8 bases and J shed 6 bases, with 11 bases lying between them. The CDR3 runs 11 residues. CDR3 amino acids: CASHGQSEQYF. The CDR3 nucleotides read TGTGCCAGCCATGGACAGTCCGAGCAGTACTTC.

This clone was observed a handful of times. CDR3 loop: CASSFLPSNTGELFF. In nucleotides, the CDR3 is TGCGCCAGCAGCTTCTTGCCTTCGAACACCGGGGAGCTGTTTTTT. The V and J genes are TRBV5-1 and TRBJ2-2; D unclear. Germline V gene lookup returns CDR1 SGHRS and CDR2 YFSETQ. The CDR3 extends over 15 amino acids. The V gene lost 2 bases and the J gene lost 0 bases, with 8 bases spanning the gap.

A few counts support this clone. The chain uses TRBV7-2 and TRBJ2-5; 9 bases are a match to TRBD1. V dropped 5 bases and J dropped 5; count of bases not matched to a gene: 9. The germline CDR1 and CDR2 sequences are SGHTA and FQGNSA. This CDR3 spans 15 amino acids. The CDR3 bases are TGTGCCAGCAGCCAAGGACAGGGGAGAGGGGAGACCCAGTACTTC. Its protein is CASSQGQGRGETQYF.

This rearrangement joins TRBV4-3 to TRBJ2-4, with 10 positions matching TRBD1. After removal of 4 bases from V and 5 bases from J, the junction contained 8 bases not matched to a gene. From germline, CDR1 is LGHNA and CDR2 YSLEER. CDR3 length: 16 residues. CDR3 sequence: CASSPQGTGDENIQYF. CDR3 in DNA: TGCGCCAGCAGCCCTCAGGGGACAGGGGACGAAAACATTCAGTACTTC.

The V and J genes are TRBV7-9 and TRBJ2-4; D is perhaps TRBD1 (6 bases). V lost 1 base and J 0 bases, leaving 7 bases between the germline ends. The CDR3 is 15 amino acids. Germline assignment: CDR1 SEHNR and CDR2 FQNEAQ (reference sequence). The CDR3 sequence is CASSLGGPAKNIQYF. The CDR3 DNA is TGTGCCAGCAGCTTAGGGGGGCCAGCCAAAAACATTCAGTACTTC.